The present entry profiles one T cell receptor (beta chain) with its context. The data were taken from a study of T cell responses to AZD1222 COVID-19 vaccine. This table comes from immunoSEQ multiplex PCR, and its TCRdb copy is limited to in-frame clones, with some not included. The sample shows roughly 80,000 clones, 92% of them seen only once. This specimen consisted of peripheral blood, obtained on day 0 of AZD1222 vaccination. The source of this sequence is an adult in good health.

This chain's CDR3 is CSVVGAGVFNEQFF. Written as DNA, the CDR3 is TGCAGCGTTGTGGGTGCGGGAGTCTTTAATGAGCAGTTCTTC. V usage is TRBV29-1 and J usage is TRBJ2-1; 7 bases line up with TRBD2. The germline gives CDR1 SQVTM, CDR2 ANQGSEA. CDR3 size: 14 residues. With V trimmed by 4 bases and J by 7 bases, 10 bases remained unmatched.